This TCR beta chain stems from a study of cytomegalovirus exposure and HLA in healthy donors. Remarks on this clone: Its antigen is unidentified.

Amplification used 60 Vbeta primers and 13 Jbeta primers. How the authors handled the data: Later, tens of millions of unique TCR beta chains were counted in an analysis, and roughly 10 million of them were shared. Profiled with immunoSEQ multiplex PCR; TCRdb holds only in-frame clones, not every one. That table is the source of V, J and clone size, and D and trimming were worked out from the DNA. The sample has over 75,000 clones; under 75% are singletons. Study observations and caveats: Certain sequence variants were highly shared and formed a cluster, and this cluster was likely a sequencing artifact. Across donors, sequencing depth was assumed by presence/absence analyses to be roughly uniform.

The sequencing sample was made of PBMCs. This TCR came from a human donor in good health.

The CDR3 reads CATSRGNSQETQYF. For the CDR3, the DNA is TGTGCCACCAGCAGAGGAAACAGCCAAGAGACCCAGTACTTC. V gene TRBV15 combines with J gene TRBJ2-5, with unresolved D. In germline, CDR1 is LNHNV, CDR2 YYDKDF (reference sequence). Trimming removed 1 base at V and 1 base at J, with 7 bases between. The CDR3 has 14 residues.